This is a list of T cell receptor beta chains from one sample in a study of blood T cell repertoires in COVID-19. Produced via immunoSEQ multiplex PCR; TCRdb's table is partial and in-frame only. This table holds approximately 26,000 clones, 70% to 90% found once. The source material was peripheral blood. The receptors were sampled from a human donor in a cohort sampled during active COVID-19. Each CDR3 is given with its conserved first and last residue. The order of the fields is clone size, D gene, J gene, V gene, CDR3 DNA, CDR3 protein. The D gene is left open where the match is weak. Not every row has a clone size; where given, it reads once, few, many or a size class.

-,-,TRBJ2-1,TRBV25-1,TGTGCCAGCGGGGAACTAGACAATGAGCAGTTCTTC,CASGELDNEQFF
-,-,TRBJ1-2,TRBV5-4,TGTGCCAGCAGCCCGAACGCAGGGGACTATGGCTACACCTTC,CASSPNAGDYGYTF
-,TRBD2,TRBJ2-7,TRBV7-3,TGTGCCAGCAGCTTTGGCGGGGAGGGGTACGAGCAGTACTTC,CASSFGGEGYEQYF
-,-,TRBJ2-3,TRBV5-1,TGCGCCAGCGCCCAGACAGGTTCAATGGATACGCAGTATTTT,CASAQTGSMDTQYF
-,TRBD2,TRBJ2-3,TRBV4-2,TGTGCCAGCAGCCAAGTCAGCGGTGGGGGGGTTTATACAGATACGCAGTATTTT,CASSQVSGGGVYTDTQYF
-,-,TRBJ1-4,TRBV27,TGTGCCAGCAGGGCAGCAAGTCTGGGGGGTGAAAAACTGTTTTTT,CASRAASLGGEKLFF
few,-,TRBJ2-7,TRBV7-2,TGTGCCAGCAGCTTAGCGGCGGGGTGGTACGAGCAGTACTTC,CASSLAAGWYEQYF
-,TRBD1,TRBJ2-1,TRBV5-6,TGTGCCAGCAGCTACGACAGGGGGTTAAATGAGCAGTTCTTC,CASSYDRGLNEQFF
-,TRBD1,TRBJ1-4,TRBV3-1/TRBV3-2,TGTGCCAGCAGTCGTTATGGACAGGCCGAAAATGAAAAACTGTTTTTT,CASSRYGQAENEKLFF
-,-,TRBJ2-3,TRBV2,TGTGCCAGCAGCCAGGATGCGGGACCAGATACGCAGTATTTT,CASSQDAGPDTQYF
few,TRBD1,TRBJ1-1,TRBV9,TGTGCCAGCAGCGTAGGGGCTGGGCAGGGGGGTCGGACTGAAGCTTTCTTT,CASSVGAGQGGRTEAFF
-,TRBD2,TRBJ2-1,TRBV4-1,TGCGCCAGCAGCCGTCGGACTAGCGGGGGGAGCTCCTACAATGAGCAGTTCTTC,CASSRRTSGGSSYNEQFF
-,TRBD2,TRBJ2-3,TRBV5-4,TGTGCCAGCAGCTTGCCTAGCGGGAGAATGTCAGATACGCAGTATTTT,CASSLPSGRMSDTQYF
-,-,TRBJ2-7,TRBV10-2,TGCGCCAGCAGTCGAGTCGGGCGGGGTAGCTCCTACGAGCAGTACTTC,CASSRVGRGSSYEQYF
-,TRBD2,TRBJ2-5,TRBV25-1,TGTGCCAGCACTAGCGGGGGGCAAGAGACCCAGTACTTC,CASTSGGQETQYF
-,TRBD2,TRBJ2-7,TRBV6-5,TGTGCCAGCAGTTCCCCGACTAGCGGGATTTCCGAGCAGTACTTC,CASSSPTSGISEQYF
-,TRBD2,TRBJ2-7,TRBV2,TGTGCCAGCATGCGAGCGGGAGGTGGGGAGCAGTACTTC,CASMRAGGGEQYF
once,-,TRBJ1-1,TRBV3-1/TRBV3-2,TGTGCCAGCAGCCAAGAGGCTGCGGGGGCCACTGAAGCTTTCTTT,CASSQEAAGATEAFF
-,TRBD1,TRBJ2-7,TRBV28,TGTGCCAGCAGTCTCCGGGACAGGGGTGAGGAGCAGTACTTC,CASSLRDRGEEQYF
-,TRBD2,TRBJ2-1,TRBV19,TGTGCCAGTAGTATAGGGTGGCTAGCGGGCCCACACAATGAGCAGTTCTTC,CASSIGWLAGPHNEQFF
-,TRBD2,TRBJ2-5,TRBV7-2,TGTGCCAGCAGCTTAAGGGGCGGGGGGACAGAGACCCAGTACTTC,CASSLRGGGTETQYF
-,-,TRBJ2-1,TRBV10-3,TGTGCCATCAATTCCGACAAAGGATCCTACAATGAGCAGTTCTTC,CAINSDKGSYNEQFF
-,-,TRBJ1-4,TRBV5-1,TGCGCCAGCAGCTTGTCGAGTGGAGGGGCGGAAAAACTGTTTTTT,CASSLSSGGAEKLFF
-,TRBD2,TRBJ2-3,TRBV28,TGTGCCAGCAGTCCGGGACTAGCGGGGAGAGAGGTGTATACGCAGTATTTT,CASSPGLAGREVYTQYF
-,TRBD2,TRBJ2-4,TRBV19,TGTGCCAGTAGTACCGGACTAGCCCAAAACATTCAGTACTTC,CASSTGLAQNIQYF
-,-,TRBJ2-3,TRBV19,TGTGCCAGTAGCCGGGGGTGGGCAGATACGCAGTATTTT,CASSRGWADTQYF